This T cell receptor (beta chain) was found in a study of graft-versus-host responses after intestinal transplantation. The wider study: Anti-thymocyte globulin served as induction for all recipients, who then took tacrolimus and steroids for roughly 3 years.

The germline V gene encodes CDR1 SSHAT and CDR2 FNYEAQ (reference sequence). This CDR3 region has 16 residues. Profiled with immunoSEQ multiplex PCR; TCRdb holds only in-frame clones, not every one. The sample lists about 90,000 clones; roughly 80% were seen once. On this clone: The antigen is not known. One end of the junction fails to match germline, which may point to a read error.

This sequence joins TRBV7-7 and TRBJ2-1; D remains unclear. The source is a human donor who received an intestinal transplant. The material was unstimulated CD4+ T cells sorted from spleen or lymph node cells, obtained before intestinal transplant. CDR3 loop: CASSPYGDGSYNEQFF. CDR3 DNA sequence: TGTGCTAGCAGCCCTTACGGAGACGGATCCTACAATGAGCAGTTCTTC.